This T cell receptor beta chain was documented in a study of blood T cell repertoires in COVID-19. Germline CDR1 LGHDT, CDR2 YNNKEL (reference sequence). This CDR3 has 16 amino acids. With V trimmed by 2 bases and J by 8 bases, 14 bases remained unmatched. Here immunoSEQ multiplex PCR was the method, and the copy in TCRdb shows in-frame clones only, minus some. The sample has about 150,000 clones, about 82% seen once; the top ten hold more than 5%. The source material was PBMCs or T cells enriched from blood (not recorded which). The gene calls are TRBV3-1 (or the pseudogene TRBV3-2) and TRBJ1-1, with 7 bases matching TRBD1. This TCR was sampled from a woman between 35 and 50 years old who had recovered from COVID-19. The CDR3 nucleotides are TGTGCCAGCAGCCAACGGACAGGTTTTTTCCCTTCGGAAGCTTTCTTT. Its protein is CASSQRTGFFPSEAFF.